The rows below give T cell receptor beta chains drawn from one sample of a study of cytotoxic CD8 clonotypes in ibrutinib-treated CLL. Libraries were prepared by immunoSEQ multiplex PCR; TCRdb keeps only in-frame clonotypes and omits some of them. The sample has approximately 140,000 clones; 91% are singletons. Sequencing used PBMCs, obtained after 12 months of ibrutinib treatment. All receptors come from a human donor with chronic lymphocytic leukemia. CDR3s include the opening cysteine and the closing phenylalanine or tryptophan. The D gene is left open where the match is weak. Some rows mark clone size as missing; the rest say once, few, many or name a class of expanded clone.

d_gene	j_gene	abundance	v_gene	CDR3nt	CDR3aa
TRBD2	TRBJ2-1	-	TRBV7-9	TGTGCCAGCAGGAAAAGTACTAGCGGAACCAATGAGCAGTTCTTC	CASRKSTSGTNEQFF
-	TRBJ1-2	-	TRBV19	TGTGCCAGTAGTATGGGGGGTGTCTATGGCTACACCTTC	CASSMGGVYGYTF
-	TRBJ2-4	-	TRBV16	TGTGCCAGCAGCCAATGGACCGGGGAGTATTGGGCCAAAAACATTCAGTACTTC	CASSQWTGEYWAKNIQYF
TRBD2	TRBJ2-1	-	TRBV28	TGTGCCAGCAGTTCCCCGGGCCCGGGAGGGCCTCCCAATGAGCAGTTCTTC	CASSSPGPGGPPNEQFF
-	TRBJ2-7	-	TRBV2	TGTGCCAGCAACGACGGAGGGTTCTACGAGCAGTACTTC	CASNDGGFYEQYF
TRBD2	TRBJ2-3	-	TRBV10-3	TGTGCCATCAGGGCGGGCGGGAGAGAGGTAGATACGCAGTATTTT	CAIRAGGREVDTQYF
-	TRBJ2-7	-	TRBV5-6	TGTGCCAGCAGCTTGGGAGGCGGGAACTACGAGCAGTACTTC	CASSLGGGNYEQYF
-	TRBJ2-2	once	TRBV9	TGTGCCAGCAGCGTATCGGCCGGGGAGCTGTTTTTT	CASSVSAGELFF
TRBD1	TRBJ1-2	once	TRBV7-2	TGTGCCAGCAGCTTCGGGACAGGTGACAGCGGGTTATCTGGCTACACCTTC	CASSFGTGDSGLSGYTF
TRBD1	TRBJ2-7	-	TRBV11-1	TGTGCCAGCAGTTGGGACAGGACCTACGAGCAGTACTTC	CASSWDRTYEQYF
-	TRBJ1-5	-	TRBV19	TGTGCCAGTAGTATAGTGGCCCGTCAGGGAGGACAGCCCCAGCATTTT	CASSIVARQGGQPQHF
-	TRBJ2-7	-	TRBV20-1	TGCAGTGCACGAGGCGGGAACGAGCAGTACTTC	CSARGGNEQYF
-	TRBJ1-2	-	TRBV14	TGTGCCAGCAGCCAAGCAAGGTCGGTAGGCTACACCTTC	CASSQARSVGYTF
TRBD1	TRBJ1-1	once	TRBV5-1	TGCGCCAGCACCCCGGGACAGACGAACACTGAAGCTTTCTTT	CASTPGQTNTEAFF
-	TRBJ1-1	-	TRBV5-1	TGCGCCAGCAGCTTGATGAACACTGAAGCTTTCTTT	CASSLMNTEAFF
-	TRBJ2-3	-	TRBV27	TGTGCCAGCAGTTTCTCACTAGATGCAGATACGCAGTATTTT	CASSFSLDADTQYF
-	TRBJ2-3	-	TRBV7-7	TGTGCTAGCAGCCCACAGAACATAGGGGGAGGGACAGATACGCAGTATTTT	CASSPQNIGGGTDTQYF
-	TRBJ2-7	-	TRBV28	TGTGCCAGCAGTTTCGATCCAGGCTCACCATACGAGCAGTACTTC	CASSFDPGSPYEQYF
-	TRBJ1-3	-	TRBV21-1	TGTGCCAGCAGCAAAGGGGGTACCGGGGCCGGAAACACCATATATTTT	CASSKGGTGAGNTIYF
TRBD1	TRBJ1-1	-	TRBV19	TGTGCCACGACAGGGAAGAACACTGAAGCTTTCTTT	CATTGKNTEAFF
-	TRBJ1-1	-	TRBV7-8	TGTGCCAGCAGCTTAGTGTTGGGCCCCACTGAAGCTTTCTTT	CASSLVLGPTEAFF
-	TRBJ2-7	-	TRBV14	TGTGCCAGCAGCCCCGCCAAAAGTCTTTTCGAGCAGTACTTC	CASSPAKSLFEQYF
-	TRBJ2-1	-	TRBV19	TGTGCCAGTGGTAGGGCGGGCCTGTACAATGAGCAGTTCTTC	CASGRAGLYNEQFF
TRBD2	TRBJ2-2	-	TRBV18	TGTGCCAGCTCACCCGGGACTAGCGGGAACACCGGGGAGCTGTTTTTT	CASSPGTSGNTGELFF
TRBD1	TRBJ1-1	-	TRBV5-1	TGCGCCAGCAGCTTAACAGGGGTCCCCGACACTGAAGCTTTCTTT	CASSLTGVPDTEAFF
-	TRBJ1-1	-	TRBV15	TGTGCCACCAGCAGAGATGAGCAGGGGAACACTGAAGCTTTCTTT	CATSRDEQGNTEAFF
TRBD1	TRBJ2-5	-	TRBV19	TGTGCCAGTAGTAGACAGGGGAAAGAGACCCAGTACTTC	CASSRQGKETQYF
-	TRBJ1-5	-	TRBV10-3	TGTGCCATCAGTGAGTCTAGCGGGGCCCACAATCAGCCCCAGCATTTT	CAISESSGAHNQPQHF
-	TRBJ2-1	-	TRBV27	TGTGCCAGCAGTAACGGACAGGGAGGGGTGAATGAGCAGTTCTTC	CASSNGQGGVNEQFF
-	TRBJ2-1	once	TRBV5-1	TGCGCCAGCAGCCCCGACCCTAGGTACGGTGAGCAGTTCTTC	CASSPDPRYGEQFF
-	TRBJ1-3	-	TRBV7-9	TGTGCCAGCAGCTTAAGTGACTCTGGAAACACCATATATTTT	CASSLSDSGNTIYF
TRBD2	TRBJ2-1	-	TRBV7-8	TGTGCCAGCAGCCCGAGGGGACTAGTGACCTACAATGAGCAGTTCTTC	CASSPRGLVTYNEQFF
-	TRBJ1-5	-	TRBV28	TGTGCCAGCAGTTTAGGACGGGGATTCAATCAGCCCCAGCATTTT	CASSLGRGFNQPQHF
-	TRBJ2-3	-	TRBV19	TGTGCCCTAAACAAGAGAGATACGCAGTATTTT	CALNKRDTQYF
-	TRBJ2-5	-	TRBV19	TGTGCCAGTAGTATAGGGGGAACCCAAGAGACCCAGTACTTC	CASSIGGTQETQYF
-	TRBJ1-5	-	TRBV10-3	TGTGCCATCAGTGTGGGTGGCGGCAATCAGCCCCAGCATTTT	CAISVGGGNQPQHF
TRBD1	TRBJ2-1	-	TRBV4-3	TGCGCCAGCAGCCATCCAAGAAGGGGGACAGGCTCCACTTCCTACAATGAGCAGTTCTTC	CASSHPRRGTGSTSYNEQFF
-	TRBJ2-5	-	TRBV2	TGTGCCAGCAGTCTAGCCTGGCAAGAGACCCAGTACTTC	CASSLAWQETQYF
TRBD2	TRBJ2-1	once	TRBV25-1	TGTGCCAGCAGTGAATCCCTAGCGGGACCCTACAATGAGCAGTTCTTC	CASSESLAGPYNEQFF
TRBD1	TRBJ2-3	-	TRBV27	TGTGCCAGCACCCACTTAGGACAGGGAAAAAGCACAGATACGCAGTATTTT	CASTHLGQGKSTDTQYF
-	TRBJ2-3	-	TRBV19	TGTGCCACCCAGCCGGGCTACACAGATACGCAGTATTTT	CATQPGYTDTQYF
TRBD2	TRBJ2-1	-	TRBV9	TGTGCCAGCAGCCCCCTCGGGACTAGCGGGTACAATGAGCAGTTCTTC	CASSPLGTSGYNEQFF
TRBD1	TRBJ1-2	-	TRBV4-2	TGTGCCAGCAGCACACCTCCGGGACAGAACTATGGCTACACCTTC	CASSTPPGQNYGYTF
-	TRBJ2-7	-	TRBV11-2	TGTGCCAGCAGCTCCACTTACGAGCAGTACTTC	CASSSTYEQYF
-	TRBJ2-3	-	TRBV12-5	TGTGCTAGTGGGACAACAGATACGCAGTATTTT	CASGTTDTQYF
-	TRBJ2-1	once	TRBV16	TGTGCCAGCACCCCTTCTCCGGGACCCAGCTCCTACAATGAGCAGTTCTTC	CASTPSPGPSSYNEQFF